The present T cell receptor beta chain was sequenced within a study of T-cell memory formation after mild COVID-19. Trimming took 1 base from V and 0 from J, leaving 6 bases between them. Germline CDR1 reads LGHDT; CDR2 reads YNNKEL (reference sequence). This CDR3 contains 15 residues. This clonotype has only a few counts. TCRalpha and TCRbeta libraries used 5'RACE with constant-segment primers and UMIs. One entry per CDR3 protein results from TCRdb running MiXCR on the 5' RACE reads. The data show 400,000 to 500,000 distinct CDR3 sequences, with 20% to 25% seen just once and roughly 9.7% held by the top ten.

The sequenced sample was PBMCs or a T cell subset sorted from them (not recorded which). This sequence was found in an adult woman who had mild COVID-19 (a few samples of this study predate the infection). Cell type and time point are not known. The chain carries TRBV3-1 and TRBJ1-4; D call uncertain. CDR3 DNA: TGTGCCAGCAGCCAAGGGGGTGCAACTAATGAAAAACTGTTTTTT. Translation: CASSQGGATNEKLFF.